The present T cell receptor (beta chain) was sequenced within a study of memory CD4+ T cells and cytomegalovirus serostatus. This clone was counted only a few times. The assay was immunoSEQ multiplex PCR, and TCRdb's table has in-frame clones only and misses some. The table shows roughly 54,000 clones, with just over 75% occurring only once. Single viable CD3+CD4+CD8-CD45RO+ cells were sorted as the memory CD4+ T cells. The clonotype originates from an adult in good health and CMV-seronegative. Sequencing was carried out using memory CD4+ T cells from blood.

In DNA form, the CDR3 reads TGTGCCAGCAGCTTAACCGGGACAAAAGAGACCCAGTACTTC. Its protein is CASSLTGTKETQYF. The rearrangement joins TRBV7-9 to TRBJ2-5; D might be TRBD1 (6 bases). The CDR3 extends over 14 amino acids. V was shortened by 2 bases and J by 3 bases, with 10 bases between the two germline ends. Germline V gene data show CDR1 as SEHNR and CDR2 as FQNEAQ (reference sequence).